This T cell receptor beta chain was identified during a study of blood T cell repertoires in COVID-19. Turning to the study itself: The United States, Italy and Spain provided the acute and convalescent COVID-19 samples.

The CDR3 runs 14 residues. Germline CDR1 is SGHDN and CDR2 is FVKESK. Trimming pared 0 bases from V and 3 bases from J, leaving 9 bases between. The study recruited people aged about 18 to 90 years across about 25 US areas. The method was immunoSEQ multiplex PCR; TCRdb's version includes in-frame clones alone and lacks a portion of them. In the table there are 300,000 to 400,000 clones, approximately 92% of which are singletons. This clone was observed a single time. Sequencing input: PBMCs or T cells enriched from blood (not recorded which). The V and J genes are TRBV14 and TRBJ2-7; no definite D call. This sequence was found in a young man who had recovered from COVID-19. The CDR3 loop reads CASSQETADYEQYF. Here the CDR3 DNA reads TGTGCCAGCAGCCAAGAAACAGCCGACTACGAGCAGTACTTC.